The 2 T cell receptor beta chains below were found in one sample sequenced in a study of T cells after yellow fever vaccination. TCRdb processed the 5' RACE reads anew with MiXCR; each CDR3 protein has one entry. The sample has hundreds of thousands of distinct CDR3 sequences, over 9% seen once; the top ten hold 14% to 15%. The source was PBMCs, collected on the day of the yellow fever booster vaccination. The receptor source for this set is a man aged 25-40 years who received the YFV17D yellow fever vaccine.

The CDR3 bases are TGTGCCAGCAGCCCACCTAGCGGGAGTCTGCCCAATGAGCAGTTCTTC. This codes for CASSPPSGSLPNEQFF. J is TRBJ2-1 and V is TRBV11-3, with TRBD2 matching over 10 bases. The J segment lost 6 bases and the V segment lost 5 bases, leaving 10 bases of the junction unmatched. CDR3 length: 16 amino acids. Germline CDR1 and CDR2: SGHNT and YENEEA.

The chain has TRBV12-3 or TRBV12-4 and TRBJ2-3; D gene unclear. The CDR3 runs to 15 residues. Trimming removed 8 bases from V and 2 bases from J, with 17 bases in between. The CDR3 loop is CASSLLRTLTDTQYF. The CDR3 nucleotides are TGTGCCAGCTCCCTCCTTCGTACCCTCACAGATACGCAGTATTTT.